This T cell receptor beta chain emerged from a study of shared clonotypes between healthy human individuals. An approximately 200 ng quantity of DNA, around 30,000 T cell genomes, went into the sorted-subset replicate PCRs. Only in-frame clones appear in the TCRdb table, and some are missing; sequencing was by immunoSEQ multiplex PCR. This sample yields about 2,200,000 clones, of which about 93% are seen a single time; about 1.5% belongs to the top ten. Naivety among CD8 cells was defined by CD45RO negativity and positive CCR7 selection, thereby excluding terminally differentiated effector memory CD45RA+ cells. Study-level findings and limits: When naive CD4 clonotypes were compared across a few donors, around 5% were shared. In contrast to clonotypes shared by all four donors, non-shared clonotypes had lower generation probabilities. Few donors limited the genetic and exposure-history diversity represented.

CDR1 SGHNT and CDR2 YENEEA come from the germline V gene. This CDR3 has 16 amino acids. Trimming removed 0 bases from V and 5 bases from J, with 17 bases in between. Details on this clone: Antigen: not known.

The sequence came from a man aged 18 to 30 in good health. Some clones in this sample may be carry-over from other donors' samples. The rearrangement joins TRBV11-3 to TRBJ2-7; perhaps D is TRBD1 or TRBD2 (7 bases each). Sequenced: naive CD8+ T cells from PBMCs. The CDR3 nucleotides read TGTGCCAGCAGCTTAGACCCGGCAGGGGGGGACCACGAGCAGTACTTC. It specifies CASSLDPAGGDHEQYF.